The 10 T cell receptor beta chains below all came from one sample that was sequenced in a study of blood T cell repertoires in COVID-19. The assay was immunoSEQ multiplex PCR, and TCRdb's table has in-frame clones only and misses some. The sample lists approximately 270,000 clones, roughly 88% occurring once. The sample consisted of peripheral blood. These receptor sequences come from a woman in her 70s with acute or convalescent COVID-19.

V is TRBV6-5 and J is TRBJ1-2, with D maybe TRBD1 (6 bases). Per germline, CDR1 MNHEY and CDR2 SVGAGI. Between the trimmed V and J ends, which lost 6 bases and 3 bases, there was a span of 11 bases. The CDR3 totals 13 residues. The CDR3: CASRSRGDYGYTF. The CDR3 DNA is TGTGCCAGCAGATCCAGGGGTGACTATGGCTACACCTTC.

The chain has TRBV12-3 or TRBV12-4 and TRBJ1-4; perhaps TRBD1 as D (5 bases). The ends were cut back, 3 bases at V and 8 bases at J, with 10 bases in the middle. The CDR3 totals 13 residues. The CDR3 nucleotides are TGTGCCAGCAGTTTGAATGGGGCCGAAAAACTGTTTTTT. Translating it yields CASSLNGAEKLFF.

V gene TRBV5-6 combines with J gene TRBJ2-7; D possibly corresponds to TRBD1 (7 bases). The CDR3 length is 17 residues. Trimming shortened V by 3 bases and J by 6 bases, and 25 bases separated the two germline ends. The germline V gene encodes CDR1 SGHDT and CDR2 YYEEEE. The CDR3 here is CASSSIGPQGRYGEQYF. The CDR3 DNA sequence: TGTGCCAGCAGCTCCATTGGGCCACAGGGGAGGTATGGCGAGCAGTACTTC.

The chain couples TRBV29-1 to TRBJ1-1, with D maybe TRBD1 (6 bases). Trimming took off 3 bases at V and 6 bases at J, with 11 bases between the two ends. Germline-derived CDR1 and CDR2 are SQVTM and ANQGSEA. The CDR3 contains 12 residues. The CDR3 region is CSVDQGRSEAFF. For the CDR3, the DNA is TGCAGCGTTGACCAGGGGCGGTCTGAAGCTTTCTTT.

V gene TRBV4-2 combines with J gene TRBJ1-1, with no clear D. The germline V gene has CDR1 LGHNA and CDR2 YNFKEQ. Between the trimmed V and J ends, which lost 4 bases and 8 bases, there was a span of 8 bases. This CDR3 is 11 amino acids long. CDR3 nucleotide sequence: TGTGCCAGCAGCCGGAGTGAAGAAGCTTTCTTT. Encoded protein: CASSRSEEAFF.

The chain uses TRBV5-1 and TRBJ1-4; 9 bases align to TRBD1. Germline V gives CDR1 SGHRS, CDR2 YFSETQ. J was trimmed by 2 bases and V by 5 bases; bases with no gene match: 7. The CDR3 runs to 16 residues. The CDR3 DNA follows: TGCGCCAGCAGTCCGGGACAGGGTAGCACTAATGAAAAACTGTTTTTT. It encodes CASSPGQGSTNEKLFF.

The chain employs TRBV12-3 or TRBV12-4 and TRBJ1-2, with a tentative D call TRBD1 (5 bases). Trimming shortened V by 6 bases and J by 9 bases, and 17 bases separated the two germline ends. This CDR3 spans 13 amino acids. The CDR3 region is CASSQDSYGSYTF. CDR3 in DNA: TGTGCCAGCAGCCAAGACAGCTACGGTAGCTACACCTTC.

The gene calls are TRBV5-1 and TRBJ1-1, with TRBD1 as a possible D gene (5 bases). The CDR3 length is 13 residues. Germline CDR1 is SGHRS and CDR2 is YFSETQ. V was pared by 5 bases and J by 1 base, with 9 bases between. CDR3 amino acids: CASRDQGNTEAFF. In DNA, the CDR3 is TGCGCCAGCAGGGATCAGGGGAACACTGAAGCTTTCTTT.

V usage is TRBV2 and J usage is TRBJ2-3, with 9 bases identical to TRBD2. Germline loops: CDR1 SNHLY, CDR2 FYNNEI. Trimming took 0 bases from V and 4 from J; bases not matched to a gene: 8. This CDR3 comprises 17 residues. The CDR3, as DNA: TGTGCCAGCAGTGAAGCTCTCCGGGCGGGGGGGCCAGATACGCAGTATTTT. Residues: CASSEALRAGGPDTQYF.

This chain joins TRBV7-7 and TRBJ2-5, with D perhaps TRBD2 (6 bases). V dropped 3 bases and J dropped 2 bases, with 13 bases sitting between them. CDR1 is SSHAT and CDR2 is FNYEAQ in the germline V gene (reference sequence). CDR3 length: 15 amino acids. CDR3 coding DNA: TGTGCCAGCAGCTTTGGGGGGATCGGGCAAGAGACCCAGTACTTC. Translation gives CASSFGGIGQETQYF.